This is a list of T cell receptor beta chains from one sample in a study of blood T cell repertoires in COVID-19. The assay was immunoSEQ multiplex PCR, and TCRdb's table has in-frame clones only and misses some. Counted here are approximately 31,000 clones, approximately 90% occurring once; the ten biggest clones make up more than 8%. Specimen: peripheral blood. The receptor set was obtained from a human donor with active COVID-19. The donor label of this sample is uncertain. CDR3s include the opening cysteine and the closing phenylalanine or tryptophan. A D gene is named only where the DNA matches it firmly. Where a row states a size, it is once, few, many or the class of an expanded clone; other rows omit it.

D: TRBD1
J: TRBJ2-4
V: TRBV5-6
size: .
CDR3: CASSLEGQGQNIQYF
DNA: TGTGCCAGCAGCTTGGAGGGACAGGGCCAAAACATTCAGTACTTC

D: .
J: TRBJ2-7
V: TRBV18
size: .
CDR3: CASSRSGQNYEQYF
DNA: TGTGCCAGCTCACGTTCAGGACAGAACTACGAGCAGTACTTC

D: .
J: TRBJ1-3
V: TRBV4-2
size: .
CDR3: CASSQDRSSSGNTIYF
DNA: TGTGCCAGCAGCCAAGATCGGTCGTCCTCTGGAAACACCATATATTTT

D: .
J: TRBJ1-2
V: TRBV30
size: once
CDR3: CAWSVQYGTYGYTF
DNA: TGTGCCTGGAGTGTACAGTACGGAACCTATGGCTACACCTTC

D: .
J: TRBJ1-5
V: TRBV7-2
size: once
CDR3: CASSPNGNQPQHF
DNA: TGTGCCAGCAGTCCTAATGGCAATCAGCCCCAGCATTTT

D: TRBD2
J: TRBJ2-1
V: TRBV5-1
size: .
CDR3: CASSFPPAGVTSSYNEQFF
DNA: TGCGCCAGCAGCTTTCCCCCAGCGGGGGTTACCAGCTCCTACAATGAGCAGTTCTTC

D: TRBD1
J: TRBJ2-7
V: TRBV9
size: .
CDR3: CASSVLGQGGEQYF
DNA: TGTGCCAGCAGCGTTCTCGGACAGGGCGGGGAGCAGTACTTC

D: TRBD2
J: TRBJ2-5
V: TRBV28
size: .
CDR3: CASSFGTSSQETQYF
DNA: TGTGCCAGCAGTTTCGGGACTAGCTCACAAGAGACCCAGTACTTC

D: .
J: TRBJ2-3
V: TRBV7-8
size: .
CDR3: CASSLGGSGSTDTQYF
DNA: TGTGCCAGCAGCTTAGGTGGGAGCGGGAGCACAGATACGCAGTATTTT

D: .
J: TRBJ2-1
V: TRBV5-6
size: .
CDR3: CASSLSPVGGEQFF
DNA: TGTGCCAGCAGCTTGTCACCAGTGGGGGGTGAGCAGTTCTTC

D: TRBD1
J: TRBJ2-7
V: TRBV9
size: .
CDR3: CASSVTGGEQYF
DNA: TGTGCCAGCAGCGTAACAGGGGGAGAGCAGTACTTC

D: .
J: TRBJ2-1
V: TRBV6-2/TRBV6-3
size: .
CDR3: CASSYSTSRLYNEQFF
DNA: TGTGCCAGCAGTTACTCGACCTCCCGACTCTACAATGAGCAGTTCTTC

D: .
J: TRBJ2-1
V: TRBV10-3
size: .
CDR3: CAISDGGFAEQFF
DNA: TGTGCCATCAGTGACGGAGGGTTCGCTGAGCAGTTCTTC

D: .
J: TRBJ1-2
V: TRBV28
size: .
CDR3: CASYDRGGRGTNYGYTF
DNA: TGTGCCAGCTACGACCGGGGAGGGCGGGGAACTAACTATGGCTACACCTTC

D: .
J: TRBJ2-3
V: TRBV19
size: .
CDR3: CASDRGTDTQYF
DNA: TGTGCCAGTGACCGGGGTACAGATACGCAGTATTTT

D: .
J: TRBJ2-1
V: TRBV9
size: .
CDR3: CASSVGRGPRYNEQFF
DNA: TGTGCCAGCAGCGTAGGGCGGGGACCGCGGTACAATGAGCAGTTCTTC

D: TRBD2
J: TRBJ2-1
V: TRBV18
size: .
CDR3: CASSLLADLYNEQFF
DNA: TGTGCCAGCTCACTACTAGCGGACCTTTACAATGAGCAGTTCTTC

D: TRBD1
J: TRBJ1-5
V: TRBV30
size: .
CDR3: CAWSVKTGGLQPQHF
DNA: TGTGCCTGGAGTGTTAAGACAGGGGGCCTTCAGCCCCAGCATTTT

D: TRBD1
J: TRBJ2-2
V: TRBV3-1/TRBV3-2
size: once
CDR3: CASSLGTAINTGELFF
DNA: TGTGCCAGCAGCCTTGGGACAGCTATTAACACCGGGGAGCTGTTTTTT

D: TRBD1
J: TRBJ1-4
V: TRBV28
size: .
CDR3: CASTRTGRGEKLFF
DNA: TGTGCCAGCACCAGGACAGGGAGAGGTGAAAAACTGTTTTTT

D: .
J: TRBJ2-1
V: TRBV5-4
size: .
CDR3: CASSRTKTNEQFF
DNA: TGTGCCAGCAGCCGGACTAAAACTAATGAGCAGTTCTTC

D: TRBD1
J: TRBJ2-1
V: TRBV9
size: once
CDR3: CASSVWTGDNEQFF
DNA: TGTGCCAGCAGCGTCTGGACAGGGGACAATGAGCAGTTCTTC

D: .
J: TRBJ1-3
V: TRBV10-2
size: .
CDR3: CASSESRRTGNTIYF
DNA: TGCGCCAGCAGTGAGTCGCGCAGGACTGGAAACACCATATATTTT

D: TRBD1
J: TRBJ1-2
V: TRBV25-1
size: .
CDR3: CASSDGTGDYGYTF
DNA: TGTGCCAGCAGTGACGGGACAGGGGATTATGGCTACACCTTC

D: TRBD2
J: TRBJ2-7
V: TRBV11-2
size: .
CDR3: CASSSGTSGVYEQYF
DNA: TGTGCCAGCAGCTCCGGGACTAGCGGGGTATACGAGCAGTACTTC

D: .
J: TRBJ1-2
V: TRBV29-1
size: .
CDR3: CSVPKPSDIYGYTF
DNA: TGCAGCGTTCCTAAGCCCAGCGATATCTATGGCTACACCTTC